A single sample gave rise to the 16 T cell receptor beta chains below, sequenced in a study of CD8+CD57+ T cells in acquired aplastic anemia. Patients chosen for sequencing had shown CD8+CD57+ cell expansion by flow cytometry. Both TCR beta VDJ combination and CDR3 sequence profiling were carried out. Genomic DNA was the template for this profiling. TCRdb processed the reads anew with MiXCR; each CDR3 protein has one entry. Of 200,000 to 250,000 distinct CDR3 sequences listed, 40% to 50% are singletons. The sample taken for sequencing was sorted CD4+, CD8+, or CD8+CD57+ T cells (not recorded which) from PBMCs. The receptors come from a human donor with aplastic anemia.

This clonotype was seen ten or more times. The chain uses TRBV12-3 or TRBV12-4 and TRBJ1-1; D uncertain. This CDR3 comprises 12 residues. The V end lost 6 bases, the J end lost 0 bases, and 5 bases lay between the germline ends. In DNA, the CDR3 is TGTGCCAGCAGCTTGGTGAACACTGAAGCTTTCTTT. The encoded protein is CASSLVNTEAFF.

This clonotype was detected ten times or more. V is TRBV4-3 and J is TRBJ1-4; the D is unclear. Germline CDR1 LGHNA, CDR2 YSLEER. The CDR3 consists of 16 residues. Trimming cost V 2 bases and J 5 bases, with 15 bases left between them. The CDR3 nucleotides read TGCGCCAGCAGCCAATTTAGGGTCAGTTCGAATGAAAAACTGTTTTTT. Protein sequence: CASSQFRVSSNEKLFF.

The chain joins TRBV9 to TRBJ2-3, with D tentatively TRBD1 (5 bases). Germline CDR1 SGDLS, CDR2 YYNGEE. This CDR3 contains 14 residues. The V and J ends lost 4 bases and 1 base respectively, with 10 bases between them. CDR3 nucleotide sequence: TGTGCCAGCAGCCCAAGCAGGGGCACAGATACGCAGTATTTT. Its protein product is CASSPSRGTDTQYF. Based on the CDR3 plus reference TRBV9 and TRBJ2-3, the full variable domain is DSGVTQTPKHLITATGQRVTLRCSPRSGDLSVYWYQQSLDQGLQFLIQYYNGEERAKGNILERFSAQQFPDLHSELNLSSLELGDSALYFCASSPSRGTDTQYFGPGTRLTVL.

This clonotype was found many times. This chain links TRBV9 with TRBJ2-1; D possibly corresponds to TRBD2 (6 bases). The CDR3 has 15 residues. Germline V gene data show CDR1 as SGDLS and CDR2 as YYNGEE. V was trimmed by 4 bases and J by 4 bases, leaving 15 bases between them. The CDR3 spells CASSPRVAVYNEQFF. CDR3 in DNA: TGTGCCAGCAGCCCCCGAGTAGCGGTATACAATGAGCAGTTCTTC.

The chain links TRBV30 to TRBJ1-1; D is perhaps TRBD1 (6 bases). The CDR3 consists of 13 residues. V dropped 3 bases and J dropped 10 bases, with 18 bases sitting between them. The germline CDR1 and CDR2 sequences are GTSNPN and SVGIG (reference sequence). CDR3: CAWREGGGHGAFF. The CDR3 DNA reads TGTGCCTGGAGGGAGGGAGGGGGGCACGGAGCTTTCTTT.

V gene TRBV10-2 combines with J gene TRBJ2-1; 8 nucleotides align to TRBD1. CDR3 length equals 15 residues. Germline V gives CDR1 WSHSY, CDR2 SAAADI. Trimming at V came to 8 bases and at J to 2 bases, leaving 8 bases not matched to a gene. CDR3 residues: CASEGTGNPYNEQFF. The CDR3 coding sequence is TGCGCCAGCGAAGGGACAGGCAACCCCTACAATGAGCAGTTCTTC.

This clonotype was counted between two and nine times. The chain couples TRBV11-1 to TRBJ1-3; the D is unclear. The V and J ends lost 5 bases and 9 bases respectively, with 17 bases between them. This CDR3 region has 14 residues. From germline, CDR1 is SGHAT and CDR2 FQDESV (reference sequence). The CDR3 sequence is CASSPSGFGGTIYF. CDR3 coding DNA: TGTGCCAGCAGCCCCTCGGGATTCGGCGGCACCATATATTTT. Using reference TRBV11-1 and TRBJ1-3 for the parts outside the CDR3, the full variable domain is EAEVAQSPRYKITEKSQAVAFWCDPISGHATLYWYRQILGQGPELLVQFQDESVVDDSQLPKDRFSAERLKGVDSTLKIQPAELGDSAMYLCASSPSGFGGTIYFGEGSWLTVV.

V is TRBV6-2 or TRBV6-3 and J is TRBJ1-2; 7 bases are a match to TRBD1. Germline V gives CDR1 MNHEY, CDR2 SVGEGT. The junction had 16 bases not matched to a gene; V was cut back by 7 bases and J by 11 bases. CDR3 size: 14 residues. The CDR3 DNA reads TGTGCCAGCACGGGGACAGATAAAACGAACGGGTACACCTTC. It specifies CASTGTDKTNGYTF.

This clonotype was recorded once. The chain joins TRBV20-1 to TRBJ2-7; D call uncertain. The CDR3 consists of 12 residues. The V gene's germline CDR1 is DFQATT and CDR2 SNEGSKA (reference sequence). The V and J ends lost 4 bases and 6 bases respectively, with 13 bases between them. The chain's CDR3 is CSATDLGSEQYF. The CDR3, as DNA: TGCAGTGCTACAGATCTCGGTAGCGAGCAGTACTTC.

This clonotype was found many times. The CDR3 DNA reads TGTGCCACCGGAACAACACCCGATAATAATTCACCCCTCCACTTT. Amino acid sequence: CATGTTPDNNSPLHF. The chain carries TRBV6-1 and TRBJ1-6; D ambiguous. The CDR3 covers 15 residues. Germline assignment: CDR1 MNHNS and CDR2 SASEGT. Trimming removed 10 bases at V and 5 bases at J, with 18 bases between.

The rearrangement joins TRBV2 to TRBJ2-7; no definite D call. Germline loops: CDR1 SNHLY, CDR2 FYNNEI. The germline V and J ends were trimmed by 2 bases and 2 bases, with 10 bases remaining between them. The CDR3 runs 14 residues. The CDR3 nucleotides read TGTGCCAGCAGTGAATCGTCCAGTCCCTACGAGCAGTACTTC. This codes for CASSESSSPYEQYF.

This CDR3 reads CASSLRTGTYEQYF. In DNA, the CDR3 is TGCGCCAGCAGCTTACGTACGGGGACCTACGAGCAGTACTTC. The chain joins TRBV5-1 to TRBJ2-7; D is possibly TRBD2 (5 bases). Trimming took off 2 bases at V and 2 bases at J, with 11 bases between the two ends. The germline V gene has CDR1 SGHRS and CDR2 YFSETQ. CDR3 length: 14 amino acids.

This clonotype has more than one count but fewer than ten. The chain recombines TRBV28 with TRBJ2-2; 7 nucleotides align to TRBD1. Germline V lookup: CDR1 MDHEN, CDR2 SYDVKM. The CDR3 runs 14 residues. With 6 bases clipped from V and 6 bases from J, the junction kept 7 bases outside the gene matches. CDR3 sequence reads: CASRLTTGAGELFF. For the CDR3, the DNA is TGTGCCAGCAGACTGACTACAGGGGCCGGGGAGCTGTTTTTT.

The chain employs TRBV15 and TRBJ1-1; no reliable D call. Germline CDR1 LNHNV, CDR2 YYDKDF (reference sequence). This CDR3 has 11 amino acids. The V end was cut by 0 bases, the J end by 5 bases, with 1 base between. CDR3 residues: CATSRETEAFF. The CDR3 DNA reads as TGTGCCACCAGCAGAGAGACTGAAGCTTTCTTT.

J is TRBJ2-5 and V is TRBV2; perhaps TRBD1 as D (6 bases). Germline CDR1 is SNHLY and CDR2 is FYNNEI. The CDR3 covers 16 residues. The germline V and J ends were trimmed by 6 bases and 2 bases, with 19 bases remaining between them. The CDR3 loop is CASSEITRTDQETQYF. Here the CDR3 DNA reads TGTGCCAGCAGCGAAATAACGCGGACAGATCAAGAGACCCAGTACTTC.

The V call is TRBV20-1, the J call TRBJ1-1; the D gene is possibly TRBD1 (5 bases). V lost 2 bases and J 4 bases, leaving 14 bases between the germline ends. Germline CDR1 is DFQATT and CDR2 is SNEGSKA (reference sequence). CDR3 size: 14 residues. CDR3 sequence: CSARSGGLATEAFF. For the CDR3, the DNA is TGCAGTGCTAGATCGGGGGGGTTGGCCACTGAAGCTTTCTTT.